These 29 T cell receptor beta chains came from one sample sequenced in a study of blood T cell repertoires in COVID-19. Produced via immunoSEQ multiplex PCR; TCRdb's table is partial and in-frame only. The sample carries roughly 90,000 clones, around 81% recorded once. The specimen sequenced was peripheral blood. The receptors stem from a man between 45 and 60 years old with acute or convalescent COVID-19.

This clone was counted once. The chain uses TRBV10-2 and TRBJ2-1; a possible D gene is TRBD2 (5 bases). CDR1 WSHSY and CDR2 SAAADI come from the germline V gene. The CDR3 loop spans 14 amino acids. V shed 4 bases and J shed 6 bases, with 13 bases lying between them. CDR3 nucleotides: TGCGCCAGCAGTGGTGCTAGCATTATCAATGAGCAGTTCTTC. As protein: CASSGASIINEQFF.

V gene TRBV7-2 combines with J gene TRBJ2-1; TRBD2 agrees at 7 bases. The V gene's germline CDR1 is SGHTA and CDR2 FQGNSA. The V and J ends lost 4 bases and 0 bases, in that order; junction bases with no gene match: 6. The CDR3 extends over 16 amino acids. The CDR3, as DNA: TGTGCCAGCAGCTCTAGGGACTACTTCTCCTACAATGAGCAGTTCTTC. Translating gives CASSSRDYFSYNEQFF.

The chain joins TRBV11-2 to TRBJ2-7, with 8 bases aligning to TRBD2. CDR1 and CDR2 (germline): SGHAT, FQNNGV. V gave up 5 bases and J gave up 3 bases; unmatched junction bases: 3. There are 13 residues in the CDR3. In DNA form, the CDR3 reads TGTGCCAGCAGCACGCTAGCGGGCTACGAGCAGTACTTC. Translating it yields CASSTLAGYEQYF.

The chain recombines TRBV19 with TRBJ1-4; a weak D match, TRBD1 (6 bases). The CDR3 covers 14 residues. V lost 5 bases to trimming and J lost 4 bases, with 11 bases between them. Germline V gene lookup returns CDR1 LNHDA and CDR2 SQIVND (reference sequence). CDR3 DNA: TGTGCCAGTAGTTTAGGACAGAATAATGAAAAACTGTTTTTT. Translation: CASSLGQNNEKLFF.

The gene calls are TRBV7-9 and TRBJ1-3, with D unclear. The V end was cut by 5 bases, the J end by 0 bases, with 11 bases between. There are 15 residues in the CDR3. Per germline, CDR1 SEHNR and CDR2 FQNEAQ (reference sequence). The CDR3 nucleotides read TGTGCCAGCAGCCCCCGGGTGAGCTCTGGAAACACCATATATTTT. Protein product: CASSPRVSSGNTIYF. The variable domain in full, with the rest retrieved from reference TRBV7-9 and TRBJ1-3, is DTGVSQNPRHKITKRGQNVTFRCDPISEHNRLYWYRQTLGQGPEFLTYFQNEAQLEKSRLLSDRFSAERPKGSFSTLEIQRTEQGDSAMYLCASSPRVSSGNTIYFGEGSWLTVV.

The J gene is TRBJ1-1, the V gene TRBV7-6, with D uncertain. Germline V lookup: CDR1 SGHVS, CDR2 FNYEAQ. This CDR3 contains 16 residues. The V gene lost 2 bases and the J gene lost 0 bases, with 13 bases spanning the gap. The CDR3 DNA sequence: TGTGCCAGCAGCTTATATCCACGGACTCTGAACACTGAAGCTTTCTTT. Its translation is CASSLYPRTLNTEAFF.

The gene calls are TRBV24-1 and TRBJ1-2, with 8 bases that match TRBD1. This CDR3 contains 16 residues. Trimming cost V 2 bases and J 8 bases; bases outside gene matches: 12. In germline, CDR1 is KGHDR, CDR2 SFDVKD. The CDR3 DNA reads TGTGCCACCAGTGATTCGTCCGCCCAGGGGGCTAGAGGCTACACCTTC. Its protein is CATSDSSAQGARGYTF.

The CDR3: CASSYGGQLKNIQYF. The DNA of the CDR3 is TGTGCCAGCAGTTACGGGGGACAGCTCAAAAACATTCAGTACTTC. This chain links TRBV6-2 or TRBV6-3 with TRBJ2-4; 7 bases line up with TRBD1. The CDR3 has 15 residues. The germline V gene encodes CDR1 MNHEY and CDR2 SVGEGT. V shed 2 bases and J 3 bases; nucleotides not matched to a gene: 4.

This clone was seen only a few times. The chain links TRBV7-9 to TRBJ2-7, with a possible D match to TRBD2 (7 bases). CDR1 is SEHNR, CDR2 FQNEAQ, per germline (reference sequence). CDR3 size: 15 residues. The V and J ends lost 5 bases and 5 bases respectively, with 19 bases between them. Written as DNA, the CDR3 is TGTGCCAGCAGCCCGGAGGTGGGGGGGCGGAACGAGCAGTACTTC. It encodes CASSPEVGGRNEQYF.

The genes are TRBV7-9 and TRBJ2-7; perhaps TRBD1 as D (5 bases). Between the trimmed V and J ends, which lost 4 bases and 0 bases, there was a span of 16 bases. There are 16 residues in the CDR3. Germline-derived CDR1 and CDR2 are SEHNR and FQNEAQ (reference sequence). CDR3 sequence: CASSYEGAGFSYEQYF. The DNA of the CDR3 is TGTGCCAGCAGCTACGAAGGGGCAGGGTTCTCCTACGAGCAGTACTTC.

This clone has just one count. The rearrangement joins TRBV7-9 to TRBJ2-2; D not resolved. Germline V gene sequence: CDR1 SEHNR, CDR2 FQNEAQ (reference sequence). V dropped 3 bases and J dropped 3 bases, with 5 bases sitting between them. The CDR3 spans 13 residues. The CDR3 DNA reads as TGTGCCAGCAGCTTCTTCGACACCGGGGAGCTGTTTTTT. It specifies CASSFFDTGELFF.

This rearrangement joins TRBV3-1 (or the pseudogene TRBV3-2) to TRBJ2-3; no firm D call. In germline, CDR1 is LGHDT, CDR2 YNNKEL (reference sequence). The V and J ends lost 6 bases and 0 bases respectively, with 4 bases between them. The length of the CDR3 is 12 residues. CDR3 residues: CASRTSTDTQYF. The CDR3, as DNA: TGTGCCAGCAGGACTAGCACAGATACGCAGTATTTT.

The CDR3 here is CASSLRDRVGEAFF. For the CDR3, the DNA is TGTGCCAGCAGCTTACGCGACAGGGTAGGTGAAGCTTTCTTT. J is TRBJ1-1 and V is TRBV11-2; 7 nucleotides agree with TRBD1. This CDR3 contains 14 residues. Trimming took 2 bases from V and 7 from J; bases not matched to a gene: 7. The germline CDR1 and CDR2 sequences are SGHAT and FQNNGV.

J is TRBJ2-6 and V is TRBV2, with D unclear. Looked up from germline, CDR1 is SNHLY and CDR2 is FYNNEI. The length of the CDR3 is 14 residues. V shed 7 bases and J shed 0 bases, with 7 bases lying between them. CDR3 protein: CASNTVSGANVLTF. The CDR3 nucleotides are TGTGCCAGCAATACGGTCTCTGGGGCCAACGTCCTGACTTTC.

This rearrangement joins TRBV6-6 to TRBJ2-7; weak D call: TRBD2 (6 bases). V lost 11 bases and J lost 2, with 13 bases in between. This CDR3 spans 12 amino acids. The V gene's germline CDR1 is MNHNY and CDR2 SVGAGI (reference sequence). The CDR3 bases are TGTGCCGGTAGTAGCGGACCCTACGAGCAGTACTTC. This encodes CAGSSGPYEQYF.

This clone was counted between two and nine times. The V gene is TRBV5-1, the J gene TRBJ1-2, with TRBD1 matching over 10 bases. The CDR3 sequence is 15 residues long. CDR1 is SGHRS and CDR2 is YFSETQ in the germline V gene. With V trimmed by 0 bases and J by 4 bases, 3 bases remained unmatched. CDR3 nucleotides: TGCGCCAGCAGCTTGGTGGGACAGGGGCTCTATGGCTACACCTTC. Translated, it gives CASSLVGQGLYGYTF.

This sequence joins TRBV5-1 and TRBJ2-1; no clear D. V was pared by 4 bases and J by 6 bases, with 8 bases between. CDR1 and CDR2 from the germline V gene are SGHRS and YFSETQ. CDR3 length: 12 amino acids. CDR3 DNA sequence: TGCGCCAGCAGCGCACCTAGCAATGAGCAGTTCTTC. Residues: CASSAPSNEQFF.

This chain joins TRBV27 and TRBJ2-7, with 8 bases that match TRBD1. The CDR3 extends over 15 amino acids. The V segment lost 5 bases and the J segment 1 base; nucleotides outside the gene matches: 7. Per the germline V gene, CDR1 is MNHEY and CDR2 is SMNVEV (reference sequence). The CDR3 region has the DNA TGTGCCAGCAGTCCCCGTAGGACAGGGTCCTACGAGCAGTACTTC. Protein sequence: CASSPRRTGSYEQYF.

On this clone: A junction boundary mismatches the germline segment, possibly from a read error. The V gene is TRBV7-2, the J gene TRBJ2-1; D may be TRBD1 (6 bases). This CDR3 spans 12 amino acids. In germline, CDR1 is SGHTA, CDR2 FQGNSA. The chain's CDR3 is CASSVARGEQFF. The CDR3 region has the DNA TGTGCCAGCAGCGTAGCTAGGGGGGAGCAGTTCTTC.

V usage is TRBV27 and J usage is TRBJ2-2; TRBD2 matches at 10 bases. Looked up from germline, CDR1 is MNHEY and CDR2 is SMNVEV (reference sequence). V lost 4 bases to trimming and J lost 3 bases; unmatched junction nucleotides: 8. The CDR3 totals 17 residues. The CDR3 region has the DNA TGTGCCAGCAGTTCTCCTAGCGGGAGCGTGGACACCGGGGAGCTGTTTTTT. Its translation is CASSSPSGSVDTGELFF.

J is TRBJ2-5 and V is TRBV29-1; D unclear. CDR1 is SQVTM and CDR2 is ANQGSEA in the germline V gene. This CDR3 is built from 10 residues. With 5 bases removed from V and 3 bases from J, the gap between germline ends came to 4 bases. CDR3 coding DNA: TGCAGCGTTCCAGAAGAGACCCAGTACTTC. Its translation: CSVPEETQYF.

V gene TRBV19 combines with J gene TRBJ1-5, with unresolved D. In germline, CDR1 is LNHDA, CDR2 SQIVND (reference sequence). This CDR3 has 15 residues. V was clipped by 7 bases and J by 0 bases, with 13 bases between them. As DNA, the CDR3 is TGTGCCAGTACTCTCCGGGGAAGTAGCAATCAGCCCCAGCATTTT. Translation gives CASTLRGSSNQPQHF.

The chain is built from TRBV5-4 and TRBJ2-2; 9 positions match TRBD1. Germline-derived CDR1 and CDR2 are SGHNT and YYREEE (reference sequence). The CDR3 extends over 13 amino acids. V gave up 2 bases and J gave up 11 bases; unmatched junction bases: 4. In DNA form, the CDR3 reads TGTGCCAGCAGCTTACCGGGACAGGGAGAGCTGTTTTTT. This gives the protein CASSLPGQGELFF.

V gene TRBV9 combines with J gene TRBJ1-1; 7 nucleotides align to TRBD1. CDR3 length equals 15 residues. Looked up from germline, CDR1 is SGDLS and CDR2 is YYNGEE. After removal of 4 bases from V and 3 bases from J, the junction contained 9 bases not matched to a gene. For the CDR3, the DNA is TGTGCCAGCAGCCGGGACAGACGAGGGTACACTGAAGCTTTCTTT. This codes for CASSRDRRGYTEAFF. Filled out from reference TRBV9 and TRBJ1-1, the complete variable domain reads DSGVTQTPKHLITATGQRVTLRCSPRSGDLSVYWYQQSLDQGLQFLIQYYNGEERAKGNILERFSAQQFPDLHSELNLSSLELGDSALYFCASSRDRRGYTEAFFGQGTRLTVV.

The chain joins TRBV2 to TRBJ1-5; 8 bases map to TRBD1. The trim removed 10 bases at V and 7 bases at J, leaving 9 bases unmatched. Germline V gives CDR1 SNHLY, CDR2 FYNNEI. CDR3 length: 13 residues. In DNA form, the CDR3 reads TGTGCCACCGAGGACAGGGAGGGGCAGCCCCAGCATTTT. Its protein product is CATEDREGQPQHF.

The chain recombines TRBV2 with TRBJ1-5, with 7 nucleotides matching TRBD1. Germline CDR1 reads SNHLY; CDR2 reads FYNNEI. J gave up 3 bases and V 5 bases, and 4 bases lay outside the gene matches. This CDR3 has 14 amino acids. CDR3 nucleotides: TGTGCCAGCAGTAAACAGGGGTACAATCAGCCCCAGCATTTT. Amino acids: CASSKQGYNQPQHF.

This clone came up a few times. J is TRBJ1-2 and V is TRBV18, with 9 bases fitting TRBD1. The CDR3 totals 13 residues. V trimming: 2 bases; J trimming: 6 bases; junction bases outside the gene matches: 1. Germline V gives CDR1 KGHSH, CDR2 LQKENI. The chain's CDR3 is CASSPGTGHGYTF. In DNA, the CDR3 is TGTGCCAGCTCACCAGGGACAGGGCATGGCTACACCTTC.

CDR3 residues: CASSPDSLSEKLFF. The DNA for the CDR3 is TGTGCCAGCAGCCCGGACAGTCTTAGTGAAAAACTGTTTTTT. This chain uses TRBV7-9 with TRBJ1-4; D is perhaps TRBD1 (6 bases). Germline V lookup: CDR1 SEHNR, CDR2 FQNEAQ (reference sequence). V was trimmed by 5 bases and J by 7 bases, leaving 14 bases between them. The CDR3 covers 14 residues.

This rearrangement joins TRBV6-5 to TRBJ1-6; tentatively, D is TRBD1 (6 bases). V was pared by 6 bases and J by 7 bases, with 10 bases between. Looked up from germline, CDR1 is MNHEY and CDR2 is SVGAGI. This CDR3 has 13 residues. The CDR3 spells CASSPGQNSPLHF. Here the CDR3 DNA reads TGTGCCAGCAGCCCAGGACAGAATTCACCCCTCCACTTT.